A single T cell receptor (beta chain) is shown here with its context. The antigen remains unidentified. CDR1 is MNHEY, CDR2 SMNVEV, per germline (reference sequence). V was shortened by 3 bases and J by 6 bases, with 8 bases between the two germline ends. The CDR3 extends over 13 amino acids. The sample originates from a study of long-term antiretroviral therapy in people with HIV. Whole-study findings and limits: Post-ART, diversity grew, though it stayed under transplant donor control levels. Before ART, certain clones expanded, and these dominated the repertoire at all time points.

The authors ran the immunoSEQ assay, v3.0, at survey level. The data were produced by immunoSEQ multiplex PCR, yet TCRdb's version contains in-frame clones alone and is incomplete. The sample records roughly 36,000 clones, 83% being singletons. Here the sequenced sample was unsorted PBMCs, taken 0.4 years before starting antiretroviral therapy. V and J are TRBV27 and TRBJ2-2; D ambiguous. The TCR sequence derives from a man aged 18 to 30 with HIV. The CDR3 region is CASSLQTAGELFF. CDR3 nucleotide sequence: TGTGCCAGCAGTTTGCAAACGGCCGGGGAGCTGTTTTTT.